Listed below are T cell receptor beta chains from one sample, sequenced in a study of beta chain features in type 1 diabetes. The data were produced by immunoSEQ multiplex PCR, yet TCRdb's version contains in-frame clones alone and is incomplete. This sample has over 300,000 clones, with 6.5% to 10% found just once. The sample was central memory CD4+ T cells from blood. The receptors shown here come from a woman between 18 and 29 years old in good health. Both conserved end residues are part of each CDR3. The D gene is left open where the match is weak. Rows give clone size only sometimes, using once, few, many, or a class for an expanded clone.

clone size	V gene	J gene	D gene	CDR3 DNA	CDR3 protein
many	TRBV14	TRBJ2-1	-	TGTGCCAGCAGCCAAGCCGATGAGCAGTTCTTC	CASSQADEQFF
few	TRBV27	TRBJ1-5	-	TGTGCCAGCACGACAGGAGGGAGTCAGCCCCAGCATTTT	CASTTGGSQPQHF
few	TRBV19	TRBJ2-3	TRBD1	TGTGCCAGTAGTATGCGTGACAGGGTTCCAGATACGCAGTATTTT	CASSMRDRVPDTQYF
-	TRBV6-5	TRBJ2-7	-	TGTGCCAGCAGTTACGCGACAGACTACGAGCAGTACTTC	CASSYATDYEQYF
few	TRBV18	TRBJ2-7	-	TGTGCCAGCTCACCTAGGCGGGACAGCTCCTACGAGCAGTACTTC	CASSPRRDSSYEQYF
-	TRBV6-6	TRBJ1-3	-	TGTGCCAGCAGGCGAGAGAGCTCTGGAAACACCATATATTTT	CASRRESSGNTIYF
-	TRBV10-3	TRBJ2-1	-	TGTGCCATCAGTGGGCAGGGCCGAAGTGAGCAGTTCTTC	CAISGQGRSEQFF
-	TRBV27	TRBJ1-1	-	TGTGCCAGCAGCCGAAAGGCGGGGTTGGAGAACACTGAAGCTTTCTTT	CASSRKAGLENTEAFF
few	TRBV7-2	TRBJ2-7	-	TGTGCCAGCAGCTTAATGGGTTACTCCTACGAGCAGTACTTC	CASSLMGYSYEQYF
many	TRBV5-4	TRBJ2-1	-	TGTGCCAGCAGCCCAAACCCGGGGAATGAGCAGTTCTTC	CASSPNPGNEQFF
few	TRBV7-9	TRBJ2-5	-	TGTGCCAGCAGCTCGAGACCGATTGGGACCCAGTACTTC	CASSSRPIGTQYF
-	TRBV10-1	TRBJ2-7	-	TGCGCCAGCAGTGGGGACCCCGGGACGCCGAGCTCCTACGAGCAGTACTTC	CASSGDPGTPSSYEQYF
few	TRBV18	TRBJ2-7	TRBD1	TGTGCCAGCTCACCAAGTGGACAGGGATACGAGCAGTACTTC	CASSPSGQGYEQYF
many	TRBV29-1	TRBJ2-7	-	TGCAGCGTTGTGTCGCCCGCCTCCGAGCAGTACTTC	CSVVSPASEQYF
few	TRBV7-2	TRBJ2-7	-	TGTGCCAGCAGGCGAGAAACTTTCTCCTACGAGCAGTACTTC	CASRRETFSYEQYF
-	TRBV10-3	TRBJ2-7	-	TGTGCCATCAGCACAGGTAGCTCCTACGAGCAGTACTTC	CAISTGSSYEQYF
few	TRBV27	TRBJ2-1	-	TGTGCCAGCATGAAGAGCTCCTACAATGAGCAGTTCTTC	CASMKSSYNEQFF
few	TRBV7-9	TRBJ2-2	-	TGTGCCAGCAGTCCGGTCTTGAACACCGGGGAGCTGTTTTTT	CASSPVLNTGELFF
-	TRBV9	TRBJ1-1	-	TGTGCCAGCAGCGTAGACCCCAGGGCGGACACTGAAGCTTTCTTT	CASSVDPRADTEAFF
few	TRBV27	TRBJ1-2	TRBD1	TGTGCCAGCAGTTTCCTTGGACAGGGGGCGGAAGGCTACACCTTC	CASSFLGQGAEGYTF
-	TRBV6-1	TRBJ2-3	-	TGTGCCAGCAACTTAGCGGAGACAGATACGCAGTATTTT	CASNLAETDTQYF
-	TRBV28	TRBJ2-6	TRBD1	TGTGCCAGCAGTTCAGGCTGGGGACAGGGGGCTCTTGGGGCCAACGTCCTGACTTTC	CASSSGWGQGALGANVLTF
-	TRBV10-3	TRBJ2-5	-	TGTGCCATCAGTGAGGATAGGAGGACCCAGTACTTC	CAISEDRRTQYF
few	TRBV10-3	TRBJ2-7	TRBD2	TGTGCCATCAGTGATCGCGGGGGAAGGGGCTACGAGCAGTACTTC	CAISDRGGRGYEQYF
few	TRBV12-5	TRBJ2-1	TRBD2	TGTGCTAGTGGTTTGGAAAAAGACCCGACTAGCGCAAACAATGAGCAGTTCTTC	CASGLEKDPTSANNEQFF
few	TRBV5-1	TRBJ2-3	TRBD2	TGCGCCAGCAGCCCATCGACTAGCGGATCTGGTACGCAGTATTTT	CASSPSTSGSGTQYF
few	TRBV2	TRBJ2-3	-	TGTGCCAGCAGCGGGACTTACGCAGATACGCAGTATTTT	CASSGTYADTQYF
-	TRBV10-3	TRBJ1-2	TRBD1	TGTGCCATTAAACAGGGGTGGCTTAACTATGGCTACACCTTC	CAIKQGWLNYGYTF
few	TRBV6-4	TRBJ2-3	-	TGTGCCAGCAGTGACAGGGGAGGCACAGATACGCAGTATTTT	CASSDRGGTDTQYF
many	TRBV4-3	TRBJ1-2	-	TGCGCCAGCAGCCAAGAACTAGATTCCTATGGCTACACCTTC	CASSQELDSYGYTF
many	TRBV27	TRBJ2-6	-	TGTGCCAGCAGTCCCTCGGATTGGGCCAACGTCCTGACTTTC	CASSPSDWANVLTF
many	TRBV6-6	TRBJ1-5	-	TGTGCCAGCAGTTATGTGGGGATTAATCAGCCCCAGCATTTT	CASSYVGINQPQHF
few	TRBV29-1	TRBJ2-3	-	TGCAGCGTTGACGGCGGGAGCACAGATACGCAGTATTTT	CSVDGGSTDTQYF
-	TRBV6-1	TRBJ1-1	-	TGTGCCAGCAGTGAATTCTACACTGAAGCTTTCTTT	CASSEFYTEAFF
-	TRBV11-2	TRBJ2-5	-	TGTGCCAGCAGCCATCGTCTAGATAACCAAGAGACCCAGTACTTC	CASSHRLDNQETQYF
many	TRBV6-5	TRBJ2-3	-	TGTGCCAGCAGTTACTCGGGGTTTTCCACAGATACGCAGTATTTT	CASSYSGFSTDTQYF
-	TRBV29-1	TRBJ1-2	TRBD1	TGCAGCGTTTCGGACAGGTCGAACTATGGCTACACCTTC	CSVSDRSNYGYTF
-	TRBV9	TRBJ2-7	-	TGTGCCAGCAGCGGAGGGGTGGACACCTACTACGAGCAGTACTTC	CASSGGVDTYYEQYF
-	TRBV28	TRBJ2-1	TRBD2	TGTGCCAGCAGTTTGGGACTAGCGGGGTTGAGCTCCTACAATGAGCAGTTCTTC	CASSLGLAGLSSYNEQFF
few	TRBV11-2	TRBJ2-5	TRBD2	TGTGCCAGCAGCTTGGTTCTAGCGGGGGCTCAAGAGACCCAGTACTTC	CASSLVLAGAQETQYF
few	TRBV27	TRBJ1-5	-	TGTGCCAGCAGTTTAGGACGGTACAATCAGCCCCAGCATTTT	CASSLGRYNQPQHF
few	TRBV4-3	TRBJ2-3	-	TGCGCCAGCAGCCAAGACCTTCGGGTAGATACGCAGTATTTT	CASSQDLRVDTQYF
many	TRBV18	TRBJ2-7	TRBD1	TGTGCCAGCACGGGTCGGGACAGGGGGTACGAGCAGTACTTC	CASTGRDRGYEQYF
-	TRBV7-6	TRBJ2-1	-	TGTGCCAGCAGCGACGGGGCGGGTCAATACAATGAGCAGTTCTTC	CASSDGAGQYNEQFF
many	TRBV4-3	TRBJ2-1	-	TGCGCCAGCAGCCAAGCAAGGGCTTACGACAATGAGCAGTTCTTC	CASSQARAYDNEQFF
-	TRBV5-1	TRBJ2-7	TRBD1	TGCGCCAGCAGCTTTTCCCAGGGGGCCTACGAGCAGTACTTC	CASSFSQGAYEQYF
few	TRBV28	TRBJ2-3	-	TGTGCCAGCAGTACCCCGGCAGGTTCTAGCACAGATACGCAGTATTTT	CASSTPAGSSTDTQYF
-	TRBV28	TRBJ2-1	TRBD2	TGTGCCTCGAGACTAGCCCCCCGGGGTGGTGAGCAGTTCTTC	CASRLAPRGGEQFF
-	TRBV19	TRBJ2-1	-	TGTGCCAGTAGTATGCGTTGGAATGAGCAGTTCTTC	CASSMRWNEQFF
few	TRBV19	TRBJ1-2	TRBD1	TGTGCCAGTAGCCGAAACTTGGAAACGAGGACAGGCAGCAATGGCTACACCTTC	CASSRNLETRTGSNGYTF
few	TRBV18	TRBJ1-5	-	TGTGCCAGCTCACCACCCGGTCAGGGGCATCAGCCCCAGCATTTT	CASSPPGQGHQPQHF
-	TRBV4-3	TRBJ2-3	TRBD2	TGCGCCAGCAGCCCCAAGGGACTAGCGGCCACAGATACGCAGTATTTT	CASSPKGLAATDTQYF
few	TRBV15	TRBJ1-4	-	TGTGCCACCAGCAGGGCGGCAGGGTACGGAGAAAAACTGTTTTTT	CATSRAAGYGEKLFF
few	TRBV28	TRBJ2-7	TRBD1	TGTGCCAGCAGAGAGGCCGGGACAGCCTACGAGCAGTACTTC	CASREAGTAYEQYF
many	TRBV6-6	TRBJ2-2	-	TGTGCCAGCAGCTCCCGCTATTACACCGGGGAGCTGTTTTTT	CASSSRYYTGELFF
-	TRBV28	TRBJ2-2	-	TGTGCCAGCAACAGACGCATCGGGGAGCTGTTTTTT	CASNRRIGELFF
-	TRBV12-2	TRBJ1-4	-	TGTGCAAGTCGCTTAAAAAGACAGGGGGCTCTTGAAAAACTGTTTTTT	CASRLKRQGALEKLFF
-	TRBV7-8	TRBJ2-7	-	TGTGCCAGCAGCTTCCTCAGGGACGAGCAGTACTTC	CASSFLRDEQYF
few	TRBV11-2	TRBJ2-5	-	TGTGCCAGCAGCTTAGTGTCTCAGGGGATCGGGACCCAGTACTTC	CASSLVSQGIGTQYF